Listed below are T cell receptor beta chains from one sample, sequenced in a study of T cells in Graves' hyperthyroidism and ophthalmopathy. One entry per CDR3 protein results from TCRdb running MiXCR on the multiplex PCR reads. The sample lists 550,000 to 650,000 distinct CDR3 sequences, 14% occurring once. Sequencing used blood. Every receptor here comes from a woman aged 40 to 50 with Graves' hyperthyroidism. CDR3s leave out the opening cysteine and the closing phenylalanine or tryptophan. Each record gives: J gene, V gene, CDR3 protein.

>TRBJ1-2|TRBV7-9
ASSLPKGQNYGYT
>TRBJ1-1|TRBV6-5
ASSYPDYTEAF
>TRBJ2-1|TRBV6-5
ASSYLSSGSLGNEQF
>TRBJ2-5|TRBV11-1
ASSFTGYQETQY
>TRBJ2-1|TRBV7-9
ASSLIQGEQF
>TRBJ2-1|TRBV6-5
ASSYSIANEQF
>TRBJ2-4|TRBV20-1
SAYERDPKNIQY
>TRBJ2-3|TRBV10-3
AISPTSGSGDTQY
>TRBJ1-5|TRBV6-1
ASRTGGLGNQPQH
>TRBJ2-1|TRBV12-3/TRBV12-4
ASSLGIDSSAEQF
>TRBJ2-1|TRBV20-1
SASSLAGGLLYNEQF
>TRBJ2-1|TRBV12-3/TRBV12-4
ASSLFPYNEQF
>TRBJ2-1|TRBV29-1
SVEGTGRYNEQF
>TRBJ2-3|TRBV5-1
ASSLVRTTSTDTQY
>TRBJ2-2|TRBV20-1
SARDFSYTGELF
>TRBJ2-1|TRBV24-1
ATSDPDLSSYNEQF
>TRBJ2-2|TRBV5-1
ASSLATSGVGELF
>TRBJ2-7|TRBV20-1
SARGPTGNYEQY
>TRBJ1-5|TRBV30
AWSDGQDNQPQH
>TRBJ2-4|TRBV28
ASSFPRDKVAKNIQY
>TRBJ1-1|TRBV4-2
ASSQERATEAF
>TRBJ2-1|TRBV7-6
ASSLAGLAVTYNEQF
>TRBJ2-1|TRBV19
ASSMSAGGTYNEQF
>TRBJ2-7|TRBV12-3/TRBV12-4
ASSLGTQAYEQY
>TRBJ2-5|TRBV7-9
ASSPLAGDLETQY
>TRBJ2-7|TRBV19
ASSMLGGASYEQY
>TRBJ1-5|TRBV28
ASRDRRDQPQH
>TRBJ1-5|TRBV6-2/TRBV6-3
ASSNGGSNQLQH
>TRBJ2-1|TRBV18
ASSPGRDYNEQF
>TRBJ2-7|TRBV29-1
SVVIMGAYEQY
>TRBJ2-1|TRBV12-3/TRBV12-4
ASRKGEDYNEQF
>TRBJ2-3|TRBV10-2
ASSPGLAGVHTQY
>TRBJ2-1|TRBV3-1
ASSQVTGGEQF
>TRBJ1-5|TRBV10-3
AISEYSSNQPQH
>TRBJ2-5|TRBV10-3
AISESIVRVGETQY
>TRBJ1-5|TRBV19
ASSRDSLLSQH
>TRBJ2-3|TRBV6-1
ASSISGSVSDTQY
>TRBJ2-3|TRBV29-1
SVGRLAGGRGGTDTQY
>TRBJ2-4|TRBV20-1
SAPQLAKNIQY
>TRBJ2-1|TRBV28
ASSIWGTGSNEQF
>TRBJ1-2|TRBV7-9
ASSLADMKDGYT
>TRBJ2-7|TRBV20-1
SASDRGQSYEQY
>TRBJ2-3|TRBV6-1
ASGRVGTDTQY
>TRBJ2-1|TRBV12-3/TRBV12-4
ASSPAGQGVRF
>TRBJ2-7|TRBV18
ASSPPSEYYEQY
>TRBJ1-3|TRBV7-2
ASSQGLGGNTIY
>TRBJ2-1|TRBV2
ASSDRAPPNEQF
>TRBJ2-7|TRBV6-5
ASSYSDRGGEQY
>TRBJ2-5|TRBV29-1
SVNSGSQETQY
>TRBJ2-7|TRBV11-2
ASSLGTLAGFEQY